Included here is one T cell receptor (beta chain) sequence, with context. In this sample, this clone turned up a few times. Its recognized antigen is unknown. Qualities for individual bases were not recorded, and no much larger clone is one base off. This sample is drawn from a study of T cell responses to AZD1222 COVID-19 vaccine (dated by TCRdb to the early 2020s). Context from the whole study: TCR sequencing covered fewer than 250 trial participants: 207 given two doses of AZD1222 and around 26 given two doses of MenACWY control vaccine. Trial participants were enrolled by age into subgroups of 18-55, 56-69 and 70-plus years, and about 150, 27 and 61 TCR-sequenced participants, respectively, were included in these subgroups.

CDR3 length: 14 amino acids, cysteine to phenylalanine. Only the CDR3 part of the read is kept: 42 bases, read in frame from the first base. The germline V gene (reference sequence) yields SGHNT for CDR1 and YYREEE for CDR2. V was cut back by 10 bases and J by 3 bases, leaving a gap of 16 bases between them. The CDR3 regions of human TCRbeta chains were analyzed by immunosequencing. From the authors' description of their analysis: TCRs in the repertoires were matched against a reference library of SARS-CoV-2-specific TCRs that had been generated with the MIRA antigen-specificity platform. Breadth was defined as the fraction of unique TCRs that were SARS-CoV-2-associated, and depth was defined as the fraction of total T cells that were SARS-CoV-2-associated. Using the MIRA data, each spike-specific TCR was mapped to the spike region that the TCR reacts to and placed in a CD4 or CD8 class. Log10-transformed breadth and depth values were compared by one-way ANOVA with Sidak's multiple comparisons tests. Entries here come from immuneACCESS through TCRdb and include only in-frame sequences with V and J called. Some clones fail to appear in such tables; in the studies checked, an unresolved V gene covers under half of the shortfall, and the cause of the remainder is unknown. V and J calls and clone size are copied from that table; D and trimming were computed from the DNA. The sample profile shows about 160,000 clones; 90% to 95% of them were found once. The ten largest account for approximately 3.6% of the sample.

What the study reported, not specific to this receptor: The 56-69-year group was small, and its depth increase did not reach significance, likely because of low power. Spike-specific TCR breadth and depth rose significantly after two AZD1222 doses compared with day 0 and with MenACWY recipients. Reportedly, almost half of the unique spike-specific TCRs recognized epitopes lying outside the regions that are mutated in the B.1.351 and B.1.1.7 variants. The vaccine-associated CD4 TCRs covered the entire spike protein, and the dominant responses fell in regions 160-218 and 743-854. Participants were mostly white British and included more females than males, and it was suggested by the authors that clonal diversity may have been underestimated. Because no day 14 peak-response samples were available, the repertoires could be characterized only after the peak T cell response. Conclusions about previously exposed vaccinees are limited because only 5 or 6 AZD1222 recipients were SARS-CoV-2 seropositive at baseline.

The label giving this sample's time point can be read as: about 28 days (+/-7) after the second vaccine dose. Because spike-specific TCR depth and breadth did not differ between the two schedules, AZD1222 recipients who got a second dose at roughly 4 weeks were pooled with those who got a second dose at roughly 12 weeks. Vaccinee samples came from UK trials COV001 and COV002, including a single-blind randomized controlled phase 2/3 trial of AZD1222 (ChAdOx1 nCoV-19) in healthy adults. For TCRbeta chain sequencing, PBMC samples from trial participants were taken at day 0 and at day 28 after the second dose.

Sequenced here: peripheral blood, sampled 28 days after the second AZD1222 dose. The chain employs TRBV5-4 and TRBJ2-2; the D segment cannot be called with confidence. The receptor comes from an adult who received the AZD1222 COVID-19 vaccine. The nucleotide sequence reads as follows: TGTGCCTCAACCTCTTCCGGCGACACCGGGGAGCTGTTTTTT. The resulting protein is CASTSSGDTGELFF. Reference TRBV5-4 and TRBJ2-2 genes cover what lies past the CDR3, so the full variable domain is ETGVTQSPTHLIKTRGQQVTLRCSSQSGHNTVSWYQQALGQGPQFIFQYYREEENGRGNFPPRFSGLQFPNYSSELNVNALELDDSALYLCASTSSGDTGELFFGEGSRLTVL.